This passage covers 23 T cell receptor beta chains from one sample sequenced in a study of identical twins. TCRdb passed the 5' RACE reads through MiXCR, listing each CDR3 protein once. This table holds around 250,000 distinct CDR3 sequences, roughly 7% found once. The sample was also reused in another study, on yellow fever vaccine responses in identical twins.

Material for sequencing was memory (CD45RO+) T cells sorted from blood. These receptors were taken from a woman under 30 in good health.

Ten or more counts support this clonotype. V is TRBV7-6 and J is TRBJ1-1; D gene unclear. Per germline, CDR1 SGHVS and CDR2 FNYEAQ. The V and J ends lost 3 bases and 3 bases respectively, with 8 bases between them. The CDR3 is made up of 13 amino acids. The CDR3 sequence: CASSFSQYTEAFF. The CDR3 bases are TGTGCCAGCAGCTTTTCTCAGTACACTGAAGCTTTCTTT.

The chain uses TRBV29-1 and TRBJ2-3; 8 nucleotides align to TRBD2. V trimming: 4 bases; J trimming: 2 bases; junction bases outside the gene matches: 8. This CDR3 is built from 15 residues. CDR1 SQVTM and CDR2 ANQGSEA come from the germline V gene. This chain's CDR3 is CSVVPAGGYTDTQYF. The DNA of the CDR3 is TGCAGCGTTGTCCCTGCGGGGGGTTACACAGATACGCAGTATTTT.

This clonotype was counted ten times or more. This rearrangement joins TRBV27 to TRBJ1-1; the D gene is possibly TRBD1 (5 bases). V dropped 4 bases and J dropped 0 bases, with 12 bases sitting between them. Per the germline V gene, CDR1 is MNHEY and CDR2 is SMNVEV (reference sequence). The CDR3 has 15 residues. In nucleotides, the CDR3 is TGTGCCAGCAGTTCCTTGGGACGGCTGAACACTGAAGCTTTCTTT. Its protein is CASSSLGRLNTEAFF.

This clonotype was detected ten times or more. V usage is TRBV12-3 or TRBV12-4 and J usage is TRBJ1-5, with D unresolved. The CDR3 loop spans 14 amino acids. Trimming stripped 1 base from V and 3 bases from J, with 7 bases between. The CDR3 reads CASSLVGFNQPQHF. Here the CDR3 DNA reads TGTGCCAGCAGTTTAGTAGGTTTCAATCAGCCCCAGCATTTT.

With regard to this clonotype: This could be a read error, since a much larger clone is one nucleotide away. The chain combines TRBV20-1 with TRBJ2-7, with D possibly being TRBD1 (6 bases). The length of the CDR3 is 14 residues. Germline CDR1 and CDR2: DFQATT and SNEGSKA (reference sequence). V was pared by 6 bases and J by 2 bases, with 17 bases between. CDR3 in DNA: TGCAGTGCGAAAACAGGGTCTGGCCCCTACGAGCAGTACTTC. Its translation: CSAKTGSGPYEQYF.

The chain couples TRBV28 to TRBJ2-1; the D is unclear. The germline CDR1 and CDR2 sequences are MDHEN and SYDVKM. The CDR3 is 15 amino acids. V gave up 1 base and J gave up 0 bases, with 7 bases separating them. The DNA for the CDR3 is TGTGCCAGCAGTTTATTCGGGCCCTCCTACAATGAGCAGTTCTTC. Encoded protein: CASSLFGPSYNEQFF.

Note on this clonotype: A much more abundant neighbour one base away suggests this may be a read error. CDR3 sequence: CASSLDCASYEQYF. Here the CDR3 DNA reads TGTGCCAGCAGTCTTGACTGCGCCTCCTACGAGCAGTACTTC. The genes are TRBV2 and TRBJ2-7; unclear D gene. Trimming removed 5 bases from V and 0 bases from J, with 11 bases in between. Germline V lookup: CDR1 SNHLY, CDR2 FYNNEI. This CDR3 has 14 residues.

This clonotype was seen repeatedly, ten times or more. The chain uses TRBV11-2 and TRBJ2-3; D possibly uses TRBD1 or TRBD2 (7 bases each). Germline V gene data show CDR1 as SGHAT and CDR2 as FQNNGV. Trimming cost V 5 bases and J 2 bases, with 17 bases left between them. This CDR3 spans 16 amino acids. The CDR3 is CASSRGGGHHTDTQYF. The CDR3 nucleotides are TGTGCCAGCAGCAGGGGAGGGGGCCACCACACAGATACGCAGTATTTT.

V gene TRBV6-1 combines with J gene TRBJ1-2; 8 bases are shared with TRBD1. The CDR3 spans 15 residues. Germline CDR1 reads MNHNS; CDR2 reads SASEGT. V dropped 6 bases and J dropped 5; count of bases not matched to a gene: 11. The CDR3 loop is CASSSPRDRPYGYTF. The CDR3 DNA reads TGTGCCAGCAGCTCGCCCCGGGACAGGCCATATGGCTACACCTTC.

The rearrangement uses TRBV7-8 and TRBJ2-1; 14 nucleotides line up with TRBD2. The trim removed 7 bases at V and 0 bases at J, leaving 11 bases unmatched. Germline V gives CDR1 SGHVS, CDR2 FQNEAQ. The CDR3 runs 19 residues. The CDR3 DNA sequence: TGTGCCAGCACAGGGGGGGGACTAGCGGGAGTTAGCTCCTACAATGAGCAGTTCTTC. Encoded protein: CASTGGGLAGVSSYNEQFF.

This clonotype showed up just a few times. The rearrangement uses TRBV5-1 and TRBJ2-7; 8 bases align to TRBD1. This CDR3 spans 13 amino acids. The V and J ends lost 4 bases and 5 bases, in that order; junction bases with no gene match: 5. Looked up from germline, CDR1 is SGHRS and CDR2 is YFSETQ. CDR3 coding DNA: TGCGCCAGCAGCAAAGGACAGGGTAACGAGCAGTACGTC. It is translated as CASSKGQGNEQYV.

Only a few counts were recorded for this clonotype. The chain links TRBV20-1 to TRBJ1-4, with D perhaps TRBD1 (5 bases). Trimming shortened V by 5 bases and J by 8 bases, and 18 bases separated the two germline ends. This CDR3 contains 14 residues. Germline V gene sequence: CDR1 DFQATT, CDR2 SNEGSKA (reference sequence). CDR3 protein: CSAGAQGLREKLFF. CDR3 sequence (DNA): TGCAGTGCTGGAGCCCAGGGACTTCGGGAAAAACTGTTTTTT.

This clonotype was observed a few times. The chain uses TRBV28 and TRBJ2-7; TRBD1 matches at 7 bases. There are 13 residues in the CDR3. From germline, CDR1 is MDHEN and CDR2 SYDVKM. V lost 6 bases to trimming and J lost 1 base; unmatched junction nucleotides: 3. CDR3 residues: CASRGTDSYEQYV. CDR3 in DNA: TGTGCCAGCAGGGGGACAGATTCCTACGAGCAGTACGTC.

This clonotype came up many times. The V gene is TRBV27, the J gene TRBJ1-5; D remains unclear. Germline V CDR1 and CDR2: MNHEY, SMNVEV (reference sequence). V lost 5 bases and J 1 base, leaving 12 bases between the germline ends. The CDR3 has 15 residues. The CDR3 sequence: CASSPETRSNQPQHF. CDR3 nucleotide sequence: TGTGCCAGCAGTCCCGAGACAAGAAGCAATCAGCCCCAGCATTTT.

The chain is built from TRBV5-1 and TRBJ2-2; D perhaps matches TRBD1 (7 bases). Germline CDR1 and CDR2: SGHRS and YFSETQ. V gave up 9 bases and J gave up 4 bases, with 16 bases separating them. The CDR3 runs 14 residues. The CDR3 sequence is CATSSQGGTGELFF. Here the CDR3 DNA reads TGCGCCACCTCGAGTCAGGGGGGCACCGGGGAGCTGTTTTTT.

This clonotype was seen many times. V is TRBV9 and J is TRBJ2-1, with no clear D. Per germline, CDR1 SGDLS and CDR2 YYNGEE. The CDR3 consists of 15 residues. V was shortened by 2 bases and J by 0 bases, with 9 bases between the two germline ends. The CDR3 bases are TGTGCCAGCAGCGTTATTGATGGCTCCTACAATGAGCAGTTCTTC. Translation: CASSVIDGSYNEQFF.

This clonotype was recorded at least ten times. This rearrangement joins TRBV27 to TRBJ1-5; D perhaps matches TRBD1 (5 bases). This CDR3 contains 13 residues. With 8 bases removed from V and 3 bases from J, the gap between germline ends came to 11 bases. CDR1 and CDR2 from the germline V gene are MNHEY and SMNVEV (reference sequence). The CDR3 sequence is CASRRGHNQPQHF. In DNA, the CDR3 is TGTGCCAGCCGTAGGGGCCACAATCAGCCCCAGCATTTT.

This chain links TRBV10-3 with TRBJ1-1, with D possibly TRBD1 on 6 matching bases. Germline V lookup: CDR1 ENHRY, CDR2 SYGVKD. The ends were cut back, 7 bases at V and 4 bases at J, with 19 bases in the middle. CDR3 length equals 15 residues. This chain's CDR3 is CAITPDSPRGTEAFF. Here the CDR3 DNA reads TGTGCCATCACCCCGGACAGTCCCCGGGGCACTGAAGCTTTCTTT.

This clonotype was counted at least ten times. The J gene is TRBJ1-6, the V gene TRBV27, with 9 bases matching TRBD1. Germline loops: CDR1 MNHEY, CDR2 SMNVEV (reference sequence). V was clipped by 4 bases and J by 4 bases; unmatched bases: 11. This CDR3 has 18 residues. The CDR3 here is CASSSKSGTGLYNSPLHF. CDR3 DNA: TGTGCCAGCAGTTCTAAATCCGGGACAGGGCTTTATAATTCACCCCTCCACTTT.

There are many counts of this clonotype. The V and J genes are TRBV4-2 and TRBJ1-2; 7 nucleotides match TRBD1. The germline V gene has CDR1 LGHNA and CDR2 YNFKEQ. The V segment lost 0 bases and the J segment 4 bases; nucleotides outside the gene matches: 5. The CDR3 spans 15 residues. CDR3 sequence: CASSQDAGQTYGYTF. The CDR3 DNA follows: TGTGCCAGCAGCCAAGACGCGGGACAGACCTATGGCTACACCTTC.

This clonotype was seen repeatedly, ten times or more. V and J are TRBV5-1 and TRBJ2-1; no definite D call. The CDR3 runs to 15 residues. Germline assignment: CDR1 SGHRS and CDR2 YFSETQ. Trimming removed 0 bases at V and 5 bases at J, with 12 bases between. This chain's CDR3 is CASSLAIAGHNEQFF. CDR3 nucleotide sequence: TGCGCCAGCAGCTTGGCCATAGCCGGTCACAATGAGCAGTTCTTC.

This clonotype has a count of ten or more. The chain is built from TRBV20-1 and TRBJ1-4; D call uncertain. CDR1 DFQATT and CDR2 SNEGSKA come from the germline V gene (reference sequence). The CDR3 loop spans 13 amino acids. Trimming pared 0 bases from V and 0 bases from J, leaving 2 bases between. CDR3 region: CSARDATNEKLFF. The CDR3 DNA follows: TGCAGTGCTAGAGACGCAACTAATGAAAAACTGTTTTTT.

In this sample, this clonotype turned up many times. The chain joins TRBV5-6 to TRBJ2-1; D gene unclear. Germline CDR1 and CDR2: SGHDT and YYEEEE. V shed 3 bases and J shed 4 bases, with 20 bases lying between them. This CDR3 region has 17 residues. CDR3 amino acids: CASSSLQTTKNYNEQFF. The DNA for the CDR3 is TGTGCCAGCAGCTCCTTACAGACGACAAAAAATTACAATGAGCAGTTCTTC.